This TCR beta chain was sequenced for a study of blood T cells in healthy people across ages (dated by TCRdb to between 2014 and 2017). Concerning the study at large: In model experiments, roughly one uniquely barcoded TCR beta cDNA molecule per two T cells was captured by template switching. Age-related changes in TCR beta repertoire diversity were measured in the study by deep sequencing normalized with unique cDNA molecular identifiers. The donors were split into four age groups: young (average around 15 years), middle-aged (39), aged (roughly 65) and long-lived (approximately 89). Donors of different ages were randomly distributed across sequencing lanes to avoid experimental bias. The study analyzed two additional independent replicas of 1 million unique cDNA reads from the same blood draw for two donors, one aged 18 to 30 and one aged 80 or older. Overall results and qualifications from the work: Because the CMV infection status of the donors was unknown, age-related changes in expanded clonotypes may potentially have been confounded. A strong correlation was found between observed TCR beta diversity and the percentage of naive T cells measured by flow cytometry. Since profiling was done on bulk unsorted PBMCs, naive and antigen-experienced compartments could not be conclusively compared. Estimates of total diversity from one million sequenced T cells were regarded as lower bounds and underestimates. As age increased, observed TCR beta diversity per million T cells dropped in a roughly linear way, and a significant reduction was already evident by age approximately 40. The long-lived group showed more naive CD4+ T cells, fewer expanded clones and increased TCR diversity than the aged group, suggesting age selection.

Systemically healthy Caucasian individuals from Russia, some 40 in total and aged about 6 to 100 years, were included as donors. Each donor gave around 9.8 milliliters of peripheral blood, collected into EDTA-treated Vacutainer tubes. Ficoll-Paque density-gradient centrifugation was used to isolate PBMCs, with at least 6 million per sample. Total RNA, at least 5 micrograms per sample, was extracted from PBMCs with Trizol reagent. For every donor, an aliquot of PBMCs went through flow cytometry to measure the percentages of naive CD45RAhigh/CD27high T cells. Libraries were built with 5' RACE. The instrument was an Illumina HiSeq 2500. A second PCR of about 7 to 12 cycles was performed with a sample-barcoded 5' primer and a J-beta primer mix. A template-switch 5' adaptor carrying 12 random nucleotides introduced a unique molecular identifier onto each TCR beta cDNA molecule. Each sample yielded at least 2.5 million CDR3-containing paired-end reads. The Mint cDNA synthesis kit, primed by a TRBC-specific oligonucleotide, was used to synthesize first-strand cDNA from all RNA. Following uracil-DNA glycosylase treatment, a first 18-cycle PCR with universal primers M1SS and BC2_uni_R was performed on all cDNA. As for the original processing: Each sample was normalized by randomly selecting 1 million high-quality reads, each carrying a distinct molecular identifier. Instead of being binned into consensus sequences, reads with shared molecular identifiers were discarded. MiTCR, run with a Q25 quality threshold and the strictest error-elimination algorithm, handled CDR3 identification, clonotype clustering and error correction. A nonparametric unseen species model with Euler transformation was used to estimate a lower bound on total TCR beta diversity. TCRdb's own reprocessing of the public reads used fastp at Q25 and MiXCR and kept productive beta chains. Identical CDR3 protein sequences are pooled into one entry, listed with their most common genes and DNA. None of the V and J calls come from the authors' own analysis; TCRdb made them. Counted in this sample were some 710,000 distinct CDR3 sequences; 20% to 25% of them appeared once. The ten largest make up roughly 22% of the sample.

This clonotype was seen ten or more times. Its antigen remains undetermined. Base qualities are not provided; no much larger clone lies one nucleotide away. From a lookup of the germline V gene, CDR1 and CDR2 are SGHRS and YFSETQ. The junction shows trimming of 0 bases on V and 3 bases on J, plus 10 bases between the germline ends. The CDR3 numbers 14 residues from cysteine through phenylalanine. Solely the CDR3 DNA is kept, with 42 bases framed from the first base. The sample was blood. This TCR was recovered from a man in his sixties or seventies in good health. The rearrangement combines TRBV5-1 with TRBJ2-7; too little of a D gene remains to name it. The bases read TGCGCCAGCAGCTTGGAGCTAAATAACTACGAGCAGTACTTC. This sequence encodes CASSLELNNYEQYF. The entire variable domain, with the stretches around the CDR3 drawn from the reference TRBV5-1 and TRBJ2-7 proteins, is KAGVTQTPRYLIKTRGQQVTLSCSPISGHRSVSWYQQTPGQGLQFLFEYFSETQRNKGNFPGRFSGRQFSNSRSEMNVSTLELGDSALYLCASSLELNNYEQYFGPGTRLTVT.